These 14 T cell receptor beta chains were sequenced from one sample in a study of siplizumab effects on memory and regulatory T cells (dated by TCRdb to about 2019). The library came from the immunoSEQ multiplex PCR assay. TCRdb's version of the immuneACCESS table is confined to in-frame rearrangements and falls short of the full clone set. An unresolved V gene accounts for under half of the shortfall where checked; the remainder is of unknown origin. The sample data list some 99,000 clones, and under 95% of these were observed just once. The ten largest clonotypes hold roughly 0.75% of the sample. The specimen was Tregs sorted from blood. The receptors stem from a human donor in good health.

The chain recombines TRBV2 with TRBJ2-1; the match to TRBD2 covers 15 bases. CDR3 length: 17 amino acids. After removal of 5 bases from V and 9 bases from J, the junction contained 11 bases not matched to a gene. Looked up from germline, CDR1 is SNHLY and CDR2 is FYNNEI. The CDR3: CASSLTWTSGRVGEQFF. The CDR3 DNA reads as TGTGCCAGCAGTCTGACCTGGACTAGCGGGAGGGTGGGTGAGCAGTTCTTC.

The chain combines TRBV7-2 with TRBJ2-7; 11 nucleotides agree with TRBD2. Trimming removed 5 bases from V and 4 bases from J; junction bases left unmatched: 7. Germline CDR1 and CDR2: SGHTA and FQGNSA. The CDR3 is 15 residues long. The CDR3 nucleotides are TGTGCCAGCAGCGTCCTTAGCGGGGGGGCGTACGAGCAGTACTTC. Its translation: CASSVLSGGAYEQYF.

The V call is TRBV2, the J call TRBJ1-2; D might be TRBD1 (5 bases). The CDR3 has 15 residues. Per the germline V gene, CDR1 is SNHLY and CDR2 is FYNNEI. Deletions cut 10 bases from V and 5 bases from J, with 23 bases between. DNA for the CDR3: TGTGCCACGGCTAGGGGCGAAACCACCCTATATGGCTACACCTTC. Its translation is CATARGETTLYGYTF.

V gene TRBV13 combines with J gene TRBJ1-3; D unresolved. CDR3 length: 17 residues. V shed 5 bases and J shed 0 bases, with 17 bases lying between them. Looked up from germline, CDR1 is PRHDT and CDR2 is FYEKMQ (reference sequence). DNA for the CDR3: TGTGCCAGCAGCGCAGACGGTTTCACTCGCTCTGGAAACACCATATATTTT. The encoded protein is CASSADGFTRSGNTIYF.

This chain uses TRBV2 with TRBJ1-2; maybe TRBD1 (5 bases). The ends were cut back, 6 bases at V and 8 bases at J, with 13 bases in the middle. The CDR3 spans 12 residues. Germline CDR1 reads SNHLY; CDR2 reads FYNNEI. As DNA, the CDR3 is TGTGCCAGCAGCGTATGGGGCGGAGGCTACACCTTC. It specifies CASSVWGGGYTF.

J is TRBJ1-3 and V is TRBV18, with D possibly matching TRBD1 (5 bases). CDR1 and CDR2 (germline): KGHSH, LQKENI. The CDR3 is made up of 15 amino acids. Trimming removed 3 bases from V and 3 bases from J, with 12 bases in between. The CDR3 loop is CASSPRDGDGNTIYF. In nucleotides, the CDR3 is TGTGCCAGCTCACCTCGGGACGGTGATGGAAACACCATATATTTT.

The DNA of the CDR3 is TGTGCCAGCAGCGCCGGACTAGCGGGAGGGTTCACAGATACGCAGTATTTT. Amino acid sequence: CASSAGLAGGFTDTQYF. The chain is built from TRBV7-9 and TRBJ2-3, with 15 bases that match TRBD2. The CDR3 spans 17 residues. With V trimmed by 5 bases and J by 2 bases, 5 bases remained unmatched. CDR1 is SEHNR and CDR2 is FQNEAQ in the germline V gene (reference sequence). The full variable domain, in which reference TRBV7-9 and TRBJ2-3 provide the parts outside the CDR3, is DTGVSQNPRHKITKRGQNVTFRCDPISEHNRLYWYRQTLGQGPEFLTYFQNEAQLEKSRLLSDRFSAERPKGSFSTLEIQRTEQGDSAMYLCASSAGLAGGFTDTQYFGPGTRLTVL.

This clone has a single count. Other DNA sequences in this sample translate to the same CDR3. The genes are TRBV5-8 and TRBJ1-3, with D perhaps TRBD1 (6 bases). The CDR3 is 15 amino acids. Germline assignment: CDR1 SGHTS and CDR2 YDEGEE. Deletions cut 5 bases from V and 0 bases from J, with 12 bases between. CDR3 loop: CASSKRTVSGNTIYF. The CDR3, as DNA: TGTGCCAGCAGTAAACGGACAGTCTCTGGAAACACCATATATTTT.

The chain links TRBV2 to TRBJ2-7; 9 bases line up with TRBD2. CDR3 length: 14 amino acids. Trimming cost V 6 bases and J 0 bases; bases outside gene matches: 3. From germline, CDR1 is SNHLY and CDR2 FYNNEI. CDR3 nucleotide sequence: TGTGCCAGCAGCAGACTAGCGGACTCCTACGAGCAGTACTTC. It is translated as CASSRLADSYEQYF.

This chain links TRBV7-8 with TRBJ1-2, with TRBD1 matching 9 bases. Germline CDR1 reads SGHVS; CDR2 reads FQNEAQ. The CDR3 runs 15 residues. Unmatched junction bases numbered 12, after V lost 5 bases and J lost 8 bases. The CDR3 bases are TGTGCCAGCAGCCCTAGGGGACAGGGAACGGGGGGCTACACCTTC. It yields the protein CASSPRGQGTGGYTF.

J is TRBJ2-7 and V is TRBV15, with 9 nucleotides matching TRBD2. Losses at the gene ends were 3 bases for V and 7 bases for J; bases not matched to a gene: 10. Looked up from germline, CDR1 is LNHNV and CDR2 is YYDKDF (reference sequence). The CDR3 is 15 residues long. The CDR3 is CATSSRGGRANEQYF. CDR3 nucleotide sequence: TGTGCCACCAGCAGTAGGGGCGGGAGGGCAAATGAGCAGTACTTC.

The DNA for the CDR3 is TGCGCCAGCAGCCAAACGGGACAGCTCTATGGCTACACCTTC. The encoded protein is CASSQTGQLYGYTF. V and J are TRBV4-1 and TRBJ1-2; TRBD1 matches 7 bases. The CDR3 has 14 residues. The ends lost 2 bases at V and 4 bases at J; junction bases unmatched: 4. Germline V gene sequence: CDR1 MGHRA, CDR2 YSYEKL.

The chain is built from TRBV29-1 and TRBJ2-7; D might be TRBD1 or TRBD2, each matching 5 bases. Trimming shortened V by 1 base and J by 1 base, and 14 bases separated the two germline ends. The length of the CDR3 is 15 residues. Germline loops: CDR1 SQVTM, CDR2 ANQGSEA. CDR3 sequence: CSVEVLPGPSYEQYF. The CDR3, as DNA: TGCAGCGTTGAAGTCCTCCCGGGACCTTCCTACGAGCAGTACTTC.

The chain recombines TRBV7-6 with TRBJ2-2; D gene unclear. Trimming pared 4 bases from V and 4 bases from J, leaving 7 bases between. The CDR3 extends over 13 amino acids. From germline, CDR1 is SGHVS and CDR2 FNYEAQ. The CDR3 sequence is CASSSQITGELFF. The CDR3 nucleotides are TGTGCCAGCAGCTCACAGATCACCGGGGAGCTGTTTTTT.